This entry is about one TCR beta chain. This sample stems from a study of OX40 agonist ivuxolimab in advanced cancers. Germline V gene lookup returns CDR1 MGHRA and CDR2 YSYEKL. This CDR3 is built from 17 residues. Trimming left V 4 bases short and J 0 bases short, with 15 bases between. Assay used: immunoSEQ multiplex PCR; TCRdb lists only in-frame clones, some missing. The data contain about 76,000 clones, roughly nine tenths of them seen just once; the ten biggest clones take up roughly 0.2%. The TCR comes from an adult with an advanced solid tumor such as melanoma, head and neck, liver or kidney cancer. The chain employs TRBV4-1 and TRBJ1-4; D unresolved. Sample: CD4+ or CD8+ T cells sorted from blood, taken in a trial of the OX40 agonist ivuxolimab. The CDR3, as DNA: TGCGCCAGCAGCCGTTCGAGCGGGCGAGCAACTAATGAAAAACTGTTTTTT. Protein product: CASSRSSGRATNEKLFF.